Each of the 11 T cell receptor beta chains below was sequenced from the same sample in a study of blood T cell repertoires in COVID-19. Method: immunoSEQ multiplex PCR; TCRdb's copy keeps in-frame clones and lacks some. The sample consists of fewer than 250,000 clones, around nine tenths of them appearing once. The sequenced material came from peripheral blood. Receptor source: a man in his fifties or sixties who had recovered from COVID-19.

This sequence joins TRBV6-5 and TRBJ1-1; 8 bases match TRBD1. Germline values: CDR1 MNHEY, CDR2 SVGAGI. V dropped 7 bases and J dropped 1; count of bases not matched to a gene: 5. CDR3 length: 14 residues. CDR3 nucleotide sequence: TGTGCCAGCACCCAGGGGGCTTGGAACACTGAAGCTTTCTTT. Its protein is CASTQGAWNTEAFF.

The chain couples TRBV19 to TRBJ1-1, with 8 bases matching TRBD1. The V gene's germline CDR1 is LNHDA and CDR2 SQIVND (reference sequence). V dropped 6 bases and J dropped 4; count of bases not matched to a gene: 7. The CDR3 is made up of 14 amino acids. The CDR3 region is CASSLRQGSTEAFF. In DNA form, the CDR3 reads TGTGCCAGTAGCCTAAGACAGGGGAGCACTGAAGCTTTCTTT.

This chain uses TRBV10-2 with TRBJ2-7, with 9 bases that match TRBD1. Trimming removed 4 bases from V and 9 bases from J; junction bases left unmatched: 16. Germline V gene lookup returns CDR1 WSHSY and CDR2 SAAADI. This CDR3 is built from 16 residues. This chain's CDR3 is CASSGTGGGGNAGQYF. The CDR3 DNA follows: TGCGCCAGCAGTGGCACAGGGGGCGGGGGAAACGCGGGGCAGTACTTC.

J is TRBJ2-7 and V is TRBV20-1; tentative D call: TRBD2 (6 bases). Germline V gives CDR1 DFQATT, CDR2 SNEGSKA (reference sequence). Between the trimmed V and J ends, which lost 5 bases and 5 bases, there was a span of 7 bases. The CDR3 covers 10 residues. This CDR3 is CSAWGDEQYF. CDR3 nucleotides: TGCAGTGCTTGGGGGGACGAGCAGTACTTC.

The V gene is TRBV30, the J gene TRBJ2-2; D may be TRBD2 (5 bases). The germline gives CDR1 GTSNPN, CDR2 SVGIG (reference sequence). With 2 bases removed from V and 1 base from J, the gap between germline ends came to 8 bases. The CDR3 has 14 residues. CDR3 DNA: TGTGCCTGGAGTCAGGACTGGAACACCGGGGAGCTGTTTTTT. This sequence encodes CAWSQDWNTGELFF. Complete variable domain (other parts from reference TRBV30 and TRBJ2-2): SQTIHQWPATLVQPVGSPLSLECTVEGTSNPNLYWYRQAAGRGLQLLFYSVGIGQISSEVPQNLSASRPQDRQFILSSKKLLLSDSGFYLCAWSQDWNTGELFFGEGSRLTVL.

The rearrangement uses TRBV6-5 and TRBJ2-7; D may be TRBD2 (5 bases). Germline CDR1 is MNHEY and CDR2 is SVGAGI. The germline V and J ends were trimmed by 7 bases and 9 bases, with 13 bases remaining between them. The CDR3 is 11 amino acids. DNA of the CDR3: TGTGCCAGCACCGACGGGGTTGGGCAGTACTTC. Amino acids: CASTDGVGQYF.

V and J are TRBV27 and TRBJ2-1; TRBD1 agrees at 9 bases. This CDR3 spans 17 amino acids. V was clipped by 5 bases and J by 5 bases; unmatched bases: 13. Germline CDR1 MNHEY, CDR2 SMNVEV (reference sequence). The chain's CDR3 is CASSTGWGQGSDNEQFF. As DNA, the CDR3 is TGTGCCAGCAGTACAGGGTGGGGACAGGGATCCGACAATGAGCAGTTCTTC.

This clone was observed a handful of times. The gene calls are TRBV7-9 and TRBJ1-1, with 7 bases lining up with TRBD1. This CDR3 has 15 amino acids. The germline CDR1 and CDR2 sequences are SEHNR and FQNEAQ (reference sequence). The ends lost 1 base at V and 4 bases at J; junction bases unmatched: 6. The DNA of the CDR3 is TGTGCCAGCAGCTTAGAGGGGGCACGGGGCACTGAAGCTTTCTTT. Protein: CASSLEGARGTEAFF.

The CDR3 DNA is TGTGCCAGTAGTACAACAGGGGGCGGGGGTTTAGAGACCCAGTACTTC. Its protein product is CASSTTGGGGLETQYF. The chain is built from TRBV19 and TRBJ2-5; TRBD1 matches at 9 bases. Germline lookup yields CDR1 LNHDA and CDR2 SQIVND (reference sequence). The CDR3 runs 16 residues. Trimming at V came to 4 bases and at J to 4 bases, leaving 10 bases not matched to a gene.

V and J are TRBV2 and TRBJ1-2; D ambiguous. CDR1 is SNHLY and CDR2 is FYNNEI in the germline V gene. This CDR3 has 11 residues. V gave up 6 bases and J gave up 5 bases, with 7 bases separating them. CDR3 bases: TGTGCCAGCAGCTTAGCTTATGGCTACACCTTC. Amino acid sequence: CASSLAYGYTF.

V is TRBV18 and J is TRBJ2-3; 8 bases map to TRBD1. The germline gives CDR1 KGHSH, CDR2 LQKENI. The CDR3 is 15 residues long. The V and J ends lost 2 bases and 5 bases, in that order; junction bases with no gene match: 6. The CDR3 region has the DNA TGTGCCAGCTCACCAATTCAGGGGGCAAGAGATACGCAGTATTTT. It specifies CASSPIQGARDTQYF.